The clone carrying this T cell receptor (beta chain) has a single count. CDR3 length equals 13 residues. Germline assignment: CDR1 MDHEN and CDR2 SYDVKM. V lost 10 bases to trimming and J lost 2 bases, with 15 bases between them. The record originates from a study of blood T cell repertoires in COVID-19. Study at large: Researchers got acute and convalescent COVID-19 samples from the United States, Italy and Spain. The cDNA or gDNA used as material had been derived from T cells, B-cell-depleted T cells, or PBMCs.

The authors' processing: Using reference gene primer amplification, nucleated cell counts were estimated. The protocol was immunoSEQ multiplex PCR, while the TCRdb copy is restricted to in-frame clones and leaves out a portion. The D gene and trimming were derived from the DNA, and the V and J assignments and clone size from that table. This sample yields more than 80,000 clones, of which almost 85% are seen a single time; around 7.3% belongs to the top ten. The receptor was isolated from a man between 45 and 60 years old with active or convalescent COVID-19. The chain recombines TRBV28 with TRBJ2-7; possible D gene TRBD1, 5 bases. Material for sequencing was peripheral blood. This chain's CDR3 is CATTGAPPYEQYF. CDR3 coding DNA: TGTGCCACCACTGGGGCTCCGCCCTACGAGCAGTACTTC.